The source of this T cell receptor beta chain is a study of OX40 agonist ivuxolimab in advanced cancers. Study summary: At doses from 0.01 to 10 mg/kg, patients were given intravenous ivuxolimab every 2 weeks.

Findings and limits, study-wide: CD4+ and CD8+ blood T cells expanded clonally by week 6 at 0.1 to 3.0 mg/kg.

Samples of blood were obtained at baseline, on cycle 4 day 1, and on cycle 7 day 1. Profiling relied on immunoSEQ multiplex PCR, and the TCRdb table lists in-frame clones only, not all of them. The sample has around 35,000 clones; about 88% are singletons. Details on this clone: Its antigen is still unknown.

This material consisted of CD4+ or CD8+ T cells sorted from blood, taken in a trial of the OX40 agonist ivuxolimab. This sequence was found in an adult with an advanced solid tumor such as melanoma, head and neck, liver or kidney cancer.

The CDR3 sequence: CASSLFRNSQETQYF. The CDR3, as DNA: TGTGCCAGCAGTTTATTTAGGAACAGCCAAGAGACCCAGTACTTC. This chain links TRBV27 with TRBJ2-5; D is uncertain. V was cut by 1 base and J by 1 base, with 10 bases left in between. The V gene's germline CDR1 is MNHEY and CDR2 SMNVEV (reference sequence). CDR3 size: 15 residues.